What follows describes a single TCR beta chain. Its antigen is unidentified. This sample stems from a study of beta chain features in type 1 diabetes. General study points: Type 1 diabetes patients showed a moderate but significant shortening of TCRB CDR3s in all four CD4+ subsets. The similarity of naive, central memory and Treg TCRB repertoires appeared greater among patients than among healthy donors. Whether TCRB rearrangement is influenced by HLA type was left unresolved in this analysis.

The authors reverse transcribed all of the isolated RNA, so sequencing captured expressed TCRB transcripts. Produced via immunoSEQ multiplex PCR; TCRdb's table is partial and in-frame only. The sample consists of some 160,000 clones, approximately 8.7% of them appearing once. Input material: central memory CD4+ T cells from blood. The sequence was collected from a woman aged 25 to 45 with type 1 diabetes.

CDR3: CASSLGGDRGYEQYF. The CDR3 nucleotides read TGTGCCAGCAGCTTAGGAGGTGACAGGGGTTACGAGCAGTACTTC. The chain recombines TRBV7-6 with TRBJ2-7, with 8 nucleotides matching TRBD1. With V trimmed by 1 base and J by 4 bases, 6 bases remained unmatched. Germline V gene lookup returns CDR1 SGHVS and CDR2 FNYEAQ. The CDR3 spans 15 residues.